The sequence of this T cell receptor (beta chain) was determined in a study of blood T cell repertoires in COVID-19. In the study overall: Sources were T cells, B-cell-depleted T cells, or PBMCs; the material itself was cDNA or gDNA.

TCRdb's table, derived via immunoSEQ multiplex PCR, lists solely in-frame clones and lacks some. The sample holds about 120,000 clones, 82% seen once. V was clipped by 5 bases and J by 0 bases, with 10 bases between them. This CDR3 has 14 amino acids. In germline, CDR1 is SGHVS, CDR2 FQNEAQ. The V call is TRBV7-8, the J call TRBJ1-2; no definite D call. This TCR was sampled from a human donor in a cohort sampled during active COVID-19. Material for sequencing was peripheral blood. The CDR3 sequence is CASSRTLANYGYTF. The CDR3 DNA sequence: TGTGCCAGCAGCCGCACCCTAGCTAACTATGGCTACACCTTC.